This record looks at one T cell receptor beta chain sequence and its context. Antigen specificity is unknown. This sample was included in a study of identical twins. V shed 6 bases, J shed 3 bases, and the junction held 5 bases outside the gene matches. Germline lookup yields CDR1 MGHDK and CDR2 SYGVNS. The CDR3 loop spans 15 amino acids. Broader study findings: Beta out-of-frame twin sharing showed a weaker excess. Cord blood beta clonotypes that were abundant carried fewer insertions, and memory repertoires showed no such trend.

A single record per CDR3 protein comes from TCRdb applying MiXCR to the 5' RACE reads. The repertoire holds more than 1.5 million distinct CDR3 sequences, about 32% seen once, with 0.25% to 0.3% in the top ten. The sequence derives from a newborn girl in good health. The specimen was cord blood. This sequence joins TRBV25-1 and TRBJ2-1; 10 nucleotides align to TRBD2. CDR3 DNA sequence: TGTGCCAGCAGAGGACTAGCGGAGAACTACAATGAGCAGTTCTTC. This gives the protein CASRGLAENYNEQFF.